This T cell receptor beta chain was obtained from a study of cytomegalovirus exposure and HLA in healthy donors. Study results and limitations: Because they were indistinguishable, some V segments, including TRBV6-2 and TRBV6-3, were excluded. The study listed under 200 cytomegalovirus-associated TCR beta chains. Most TCRs appeared rarely, but some public TCRs recurred in many donors.

Comment on this clone: Its target is unknown.

PCR involved 60 Vbeta and 13 Jbeta primers. Profiled with immunoSEQ multiplex PCR; TCRdb holds only in-frame clones, not every one. The sample includes over 85,000 clones, around 77% of them seen just once. The ends lost 4 bases at V and 2 bases at J; junction bases unmatched: 13. The germline gives CDR1 SGHRS, CDR2 YFSETQ. The CDR3 extends over 17 amino acids. The receptor was isolated from a female donor in good health and CMV-seronegative. The sequencing input was PBMCs. The chain employs TRBV5-1 and TRBJ2-7; 9 positions agree with TRBD2. CDR3 residues: CASSPNWGGGATYEQYF. CDR3 nucleotides: TGCGCCAGCAGCCCGAATTGGGGCGGGGGGGCCACCTACGAGCAGTACTTC.